These 18 T cell receptor beta chains were sequenced from one sample in a study of cytomegalovirus exposure and HLA in healthy donors. Vbeta (60) and Jbeta (13) primers were used in the PCR. Assay used: immunoSEQ multiplex PCR; TCRdb lists only in-frame clones, some missing. Here the sample spans 150,000 to 200,000 clones, more than 60% being singletons. Input material: PBMCs. These receptors originate from a female donor in good health and CMV-seronegative.

This clone was seen only once. The chain joins TRBV7-6 to TRBJ2-2; D might be TRBD2 (6 bases). The ends were cut back, 1 base at V and 3 bases at J, with 12 bases in the middle. The germline V gene has CDR1 SGHVS and CDR2 FNYEAQ. The CDR3 loop spans 16 amino acids. The CDR3 protein is CASSLVLSGYTGELFF. The CDR3 DNA reads as TGTGCCAGCAGCTTAGTTCTTAGCGGCTACACCGGGGAGCTGTTTTTT.

Turning to this clone: The sample has other DNA sequences that encode this CDR3 too. The J gene is TRBJ2-7, the V gene TRBV27; 9 positions agree with TRBD1. J was trimmed by 0 bases and V by 8 bases; bases with no gene match: 5. Germline CDR1 reads MNHEY; CDR2 reads SMNVEV (reference sequence). The CDR3 extends over 14 amino acids. The CDR3 protein is CASSGQGSSYEQYF. Here the CDR3 DNA reads TGTGCCAGCTCGGGACAGGGCAGCTCCTACGAGCAGTACTTC.

The genes are TRBV9 and TRBJ2-7; 10 bases align to TRBD2. CDR1 SGDLS and CDR2 YYNGEE come from the germline V gene. This CDR3 has 16 amino acids. After removal of 0 bases from V and 2 bases from J, the junction contained 5 bases not matched to a gene. The DNA of the CDR3 is TGTGCCAGCAGCGTAGACGGGACTAGCGAGACCTACGAGCAGTACTTC. Translation gives CASSVDGTSETYEQYF.

The chain is built from TRBV5-4 and TRBJ2-7, with 11 bases that match TRBD1. Trimming at V came to 0 bases and at J to 6 bases, leaving 2 bases not matched to a gene. This CDR3 spans 14 amino acids. Germline CDR1 is SGHNT and CDR2 is YYREEE (reference sequence). CDR3 nucleotide sequence: TGTGCCAGCAGCTTGGAGGACAGGGGGCGCGAGCAGTACTTC. Protein: CASSLEDRGREQYF.

This clone was counted a few times. This chain links TRBV18 with TRBJ1-1; D is uncertain. Trimming removed 8 bases from V and 7 bases from J, with 17 bases in between. This CDR3 comprises 13 residues. Germline CDR1 KGHSH, CDR2 LQKENI. CDR3 in DNA: TGTGCCAGCGGTAGGGTAGGGAGCGGTGAAGCTTTCTTT. The encoded protein is CASGRVGSGEAFF.

There are a few counts of this clone. This chain joins TRBV6-4 and TRBJ2-3; possibly TRBD2 for D (5 bases). Germline assignment: CDR1 MRHNA and CDR2 SNTAGT. This CDR3 has 16 amino acids. The V and J ends lost 0 bases and 0 bases respectively, with 10 bases between them. Here the CDR3 DNA reads TGTGCCAGCAGTGACTCTGGCGGGTCTAGCACAGATACGCAGTATTTT. Translated: CASSDSGGSSTDTQYF.

This clone was counted a few times. J is TRBJ2-2 and V is TRBV7-9; 9 positions agree with TRBD1. Germline V gives CDR1 SEHNR, CDR2 FQNEAQ (reference sequence). With 7 bases clipped from V and 0 bases from J, the junction kept 3 bases outside the gene matches. CDR3 length equals 15 residues. In nucleotides, the CDR3 is TGTGCCAGCAACGACAGGGGGACGAACACCGGGGAGCTGTTTTTT. It yields the protein CASNDRGTNTGELFF.

V is TRBV19 and J is TRBJ1-1, with 8 bases fitting TRBD1. The CDR3 loop spans 15 amino acids. V shed 5 bases and J 6 bases; nucleotides not matched to a gene: 11. Germline CDR1 reads LNHDA; CDR2 reads SQIVND (reference sequence). CDR3: CASSWSGQGRAEAFF. The CDR3 DNA reads TGTGCCAGTAGTTGGTCCGGACAGGGTCGCGCTGAAGCTTTCTTT.

The chain combines TRBV11-3 with TRBJ2-1, with 7 bases lining up with TRBD1. V gave up 5 bases and J gave up 3 bases; unmatched junction bases: 10. The CDR3 has 16 amino acids. The germline V gene encodes CDR1 SGHNT and CDR2 YENEEA. In DNA form, the CDR3 reads TGTGCCAGCAGCCTAGGTCCAGGGGGAATCTACAATGAGCAGTTCTTC. Protein: CASSLGPGGIYNEQFF. Filled out from reference TRBV11-3 and TRBJ2-1, the complete variable domain reads EAGVVQSPRYKIIEKKQPVAFWCNPISGHNTLYWYLQNLGQGPELLIRYENEEAVDDSQLPKDRFSAERLKGVDSTLKIQPAELGDSAVYLCASSLGPGGIYNEQFFGPGTRLTVL.

Comment on this clone: This sample also contains other DNA sequences that code for the same CDR3. This chain links TRBV6-6 with TRBJ1-5, with D tentatively TRBD1 (5 bases). The CDR3 runs 13 residues. Between the trimmed V and J ends, which lost 4 bases and 7 bases, there was a span of 11 bases. Germline lookup yields CDR1 MNHNY and CDR2 SVGAGI (reference sequence). CDR3 nucleotides: TGTGCCAGCAGTTTCACGGACATGCAGCCCCAGCATTTT. As protein: CASSFTDMQPQHF.

The rearrangement joins TRBV7-3 to TRBJ2-5; D gene ambiguous. V was shortened by 0 bases and J by 4 bases, with 9 bases between the two germline ends. Germline CDR1 and CDR2: SGHTA and FQGTGA. The CDR3 consists of 14 residues. The CDR3 DNA reads as TGTGCCAGCAGCTTAACGCCGGGTGGAGAGACCCAGTACTTC. Protein product: CASSLTPGGETQYF.

This rearrangement joins TRBV7-3 to TRBJ1-5; 7 positions match TRBD1. The germline V gene has CDR1 SGHTA and CDR2 FQGTGA. The length of the CDR3 is 15 residues. With 4 bases clipped from V and 4 bases from J, the junction kept 7 bases outside the gene matches. The CDR3 spells CASSSLGQPNQPQHF. CDR3 coding DNA: TGTGCCAGCAGCTCATTGGGACAGCCAAATCAGCCCCAGCATTTT. The entire variable domain, with the rest obtained from reference TRBV7-3 and TRBJ1-5, is as follows: GAGVSQTPSNKVTEKGKYVELRCDPISGHTALYWYRQSLGQGPEFLIYFQGTGAADDSGLPNDRFFAVRPEGSVSTLKIQRTERGDSAVYLCASSSLGQPNQPQHFGDGTRLSIL.

The CDR3 protein is CSVYGRTLNTEAFF. The CDR3 nucleotides read TGCAGCGTTTACGGACGGACTTTGAACACTGAAGCTTTCTTT. The genes are TRBV29-1 and TRBJ1-1; D gene ambiguous. Trimming took off 5 bases at V and 0 bases at J, with 13 bases between the two ends. Germline V gene lookup returns CDR1 SQVTM and CDR2 ANQGSEA. CDR3 length equals 14 residues.

This chain joins TRBV7-2 and TRBJ1-4, with 7 bases matching TRBD1. The trim removed 6 bases at V and 5 bases at J, leaving 6 bases unmatched. The CDR3 is made up of 14 amino acids. Germline V gives CDR1 SGHTA, CDR2 FQGNSA. The CDR3 sequence is CASSNGQANEKLFF. CDR3 coding DNA: TGTGCCAGCAGTAACGGACAGGCGAATGAAAAACTGTTTTTT.

This clone was detected once. The chain couples TRBV25-1 to TRBJ2-5, with D perhaps matching TRBD1 (6 bases). CDR1 and CDR2 from the germline V gene are MGHDK and SYGVNS. V lost 2 bases to trimming and J lost 11 bases, with 18 bases between them. The CDR3 is made up of 14 amino acids. The CDR3 coding sequence is TGTGCCAGCAGTGAAGGCAGGGGCCGGGGAGAGCAGTACTTC. Residues: CASSEGRGRGEQYF.

V and J are TRBV19 and TRBJ1-6; possibly TRBD1 for D (6 bases). Germline CDR1 and CDR2: LNHDA and SQIVND (reference sequence). V dropped 8 bases and J dropped 8 bases, with 10 bases sitting between them. The CDR3 sequence is 12 residues long. The CDR3 DNA reads TGTGCCAGTGGGTACAGGGATTCACCCCTCCACTTT. Residues: CASGYRDSPLHF.

The chain uses TRBV7-2 and TRBJ2-7; the match to TRBD2 covers 9 bases. From germline, CDR1 is SGHTA and CDR2 FQGNSA. The trim removed 7 bases at V and 0 bases at J, leaving 4 bases unmatched. The CDR3 is 14 residues long. This CDR3 is CASTPGLASYEQYF. CDR3 in DNA: TGTGCCAGCACCCCGGGACTAGCCTCCTACGAGCAGTACTTC.

The chain carries TRBV7-9 and TRBJ2-6, with 8 bases that match TRBD1. This CDR3 region has 16 residues. V lost 5 bases and J lost 2; bases outside the gene matches: 5. CDR1 and CDR2 (germline): SEHNR, FQNEAQ (reference sequence). CDR3 amino acids: CASSQAGGAGANVLTF. CDR3 in DNA: TGTGCCAGCAGCCAGGCAGGGGGCGCTGGGGCCAACGTCCTGACTTTC.